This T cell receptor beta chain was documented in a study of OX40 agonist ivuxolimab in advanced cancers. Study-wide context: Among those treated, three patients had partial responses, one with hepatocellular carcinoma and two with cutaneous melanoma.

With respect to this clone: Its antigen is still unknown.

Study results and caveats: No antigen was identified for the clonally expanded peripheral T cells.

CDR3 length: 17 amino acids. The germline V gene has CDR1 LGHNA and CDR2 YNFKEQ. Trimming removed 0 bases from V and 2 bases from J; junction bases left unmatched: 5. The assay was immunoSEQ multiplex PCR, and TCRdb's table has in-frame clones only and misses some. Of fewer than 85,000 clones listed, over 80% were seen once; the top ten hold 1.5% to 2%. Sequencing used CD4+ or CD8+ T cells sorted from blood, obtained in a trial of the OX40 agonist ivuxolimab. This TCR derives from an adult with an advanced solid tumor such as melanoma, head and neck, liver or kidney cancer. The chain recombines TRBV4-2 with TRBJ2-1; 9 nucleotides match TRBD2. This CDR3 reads CASSQDLAGGAYNEQFF. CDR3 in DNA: TGTGCCAGCAGCCAAGATTTGGCGGGGGGGGCCTACAATGAGCAGTTCTTC.